This TCR beta chain was identified in a study of blood T cell repertoires in COVID-19. Study overall: The samples span acute and convalescent COVID-19 from the United States, Italy and Spain. PBMCs, B-cell-depleted T cells, or T cells provided the cDNA or gDNA that made up the material.

How the authors handled the data: How many nucleated cells were present was estimated from reference gene primer amplification. Clones were sequenced by immunoSEQ multiplex PCR, and TCRdb holds only the in-frame ones, with some missing. The V and J calls and clone size come from that table; D and trimming were worked out from the DNA. Seen here are about 100,000 clones, roughly 80% observed once, and the top ten hold roughly an eighth. CDR3 size: 14 residues. Germline-derived CDR1 and CDR2 are SQVTM and ANQGSEA. V lost 6 bases to trimming and J lost 3 bases; unmatched junction nucleotides: 7. This clone turned up a few times.

The clonotype originates from a man aged 45 to 65 with active or convalescent COVID-19. The material sequenced was peripheral blood. The rearrangement joins TRBV29-1 to TRBJ1-1, with 10 bases matching TRBD1. CDR3 amino acids: CSVETGGLDTEAFF. CDR3 in DNA: TGCAGCGTCGAGACAGGGGGCTTGGACACTGAAGCTTTCTTT.